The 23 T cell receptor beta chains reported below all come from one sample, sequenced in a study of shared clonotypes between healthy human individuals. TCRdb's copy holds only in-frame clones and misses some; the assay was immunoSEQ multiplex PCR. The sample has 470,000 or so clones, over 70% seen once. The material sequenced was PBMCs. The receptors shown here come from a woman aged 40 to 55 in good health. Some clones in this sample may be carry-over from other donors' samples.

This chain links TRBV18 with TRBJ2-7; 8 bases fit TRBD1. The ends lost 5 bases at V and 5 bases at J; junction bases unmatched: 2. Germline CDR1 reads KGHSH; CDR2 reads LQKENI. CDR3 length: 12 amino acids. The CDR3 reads CASSKDRDEQYF. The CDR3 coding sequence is TGTGCCAGCTCAAAGGACAGGGACGAGCAGTACTTC.

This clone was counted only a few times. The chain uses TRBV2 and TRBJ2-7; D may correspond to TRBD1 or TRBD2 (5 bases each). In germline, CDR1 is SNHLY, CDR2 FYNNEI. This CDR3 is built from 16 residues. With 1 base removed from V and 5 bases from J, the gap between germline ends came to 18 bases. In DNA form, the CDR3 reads TGTGCCAGCAGTGAAGGAGGGACCCAGGCCCTCCACGAGCAGTACTTC. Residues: CASSEGGTQALHEQYF.

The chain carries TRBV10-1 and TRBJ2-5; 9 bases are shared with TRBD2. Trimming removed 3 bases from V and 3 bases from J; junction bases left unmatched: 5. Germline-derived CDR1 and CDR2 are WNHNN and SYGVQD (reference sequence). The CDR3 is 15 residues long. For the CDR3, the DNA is TGCGCCAGCAGTGACCGACTAGCGGATAAAGAGACCCAGTACTTC. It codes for CASSDRLADKETQYF.

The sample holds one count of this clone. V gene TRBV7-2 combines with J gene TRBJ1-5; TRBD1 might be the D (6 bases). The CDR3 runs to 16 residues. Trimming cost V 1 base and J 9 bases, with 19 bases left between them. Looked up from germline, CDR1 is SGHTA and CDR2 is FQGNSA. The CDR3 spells CASSLVASGTGSPQHF. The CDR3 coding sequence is TGTGCCAGCAGCTTAGTGGCCAGCGGCACAGGGTCGCCCCAGCATTTT.

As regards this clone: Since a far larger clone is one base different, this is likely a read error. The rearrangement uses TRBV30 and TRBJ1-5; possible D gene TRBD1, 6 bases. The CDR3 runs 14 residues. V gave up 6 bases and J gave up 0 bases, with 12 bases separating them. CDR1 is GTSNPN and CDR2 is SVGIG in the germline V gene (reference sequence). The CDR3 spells CACSQDSSNQPQHF. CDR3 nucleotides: TGTGCCTGTAGTCAGGACAGTAGCAATCAGCCCCAGCATTTT. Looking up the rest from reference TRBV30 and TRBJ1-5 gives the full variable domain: SQTIHQWPATLVQPVGSPLSLECTVEGTSNPNLYWYRQAAGRGLQLLFYSVGIGQISSEVPQNLSASRPQDRQFILSSKKLLLSDSGFYLCACSQDSSNQPQHFGDGTRLSIL.

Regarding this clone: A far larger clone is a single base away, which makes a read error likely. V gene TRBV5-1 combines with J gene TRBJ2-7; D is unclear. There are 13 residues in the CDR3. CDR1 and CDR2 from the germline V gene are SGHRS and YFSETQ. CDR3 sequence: CASSLGSSYEKYF. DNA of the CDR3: TGCGCCAGCAGCTTGGGGAGCTCCTACGAGAAGTACTTC.

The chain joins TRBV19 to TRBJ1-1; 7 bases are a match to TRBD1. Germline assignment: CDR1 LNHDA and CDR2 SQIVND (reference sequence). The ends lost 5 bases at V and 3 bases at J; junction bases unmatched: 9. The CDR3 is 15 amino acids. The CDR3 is CASSLRQGRYTEAFF. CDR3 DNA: TGTGCCAGTAGTCTTCGACAGGGCCGCTACACTGAAGCTTTCTTT.

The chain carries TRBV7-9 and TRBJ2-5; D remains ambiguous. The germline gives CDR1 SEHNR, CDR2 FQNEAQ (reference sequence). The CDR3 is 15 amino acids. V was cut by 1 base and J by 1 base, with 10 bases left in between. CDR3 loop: CASSLGAWGQETQYF. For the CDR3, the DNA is TGTGCCAGCAGCTTAGGTGCGTGGGGCCAAGAGACCCAGTACTTC.

The CDR3 region is CAISRRGTRDTGELFF. The CDR3 region has the DNA TGTGCCATCAGCCGCCGGGGAACCCGGGACACCGGGGAGCTGTTTTTT. The V gene is TRBV10-3, the J gene TRBJ2-2, with D possibly matching TRBD2 (5 bases). V gave up 6 bases and J gave up 3 bases, with 17 bases separating them. CDR3 length: 16 amino acids. Germline assignment: CDR1 ENHRY and CDR2 SYGVKD.

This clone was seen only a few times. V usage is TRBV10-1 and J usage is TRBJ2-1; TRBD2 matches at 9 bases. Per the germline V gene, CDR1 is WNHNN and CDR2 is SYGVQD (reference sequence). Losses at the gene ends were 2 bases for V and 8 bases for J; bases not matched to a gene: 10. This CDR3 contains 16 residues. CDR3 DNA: TGCGCCAGCAGTGAGCGTGGGACTAGCTCCCTCCATGAGCAGTTCTTC. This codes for CASSERGTSSLHEQFF.

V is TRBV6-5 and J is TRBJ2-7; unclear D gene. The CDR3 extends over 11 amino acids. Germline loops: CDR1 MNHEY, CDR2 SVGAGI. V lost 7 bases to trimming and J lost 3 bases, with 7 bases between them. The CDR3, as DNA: TGTGCCAGCACTTCTGGCTACGAGCAGTACTTC. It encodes CASTSGYEQYF.

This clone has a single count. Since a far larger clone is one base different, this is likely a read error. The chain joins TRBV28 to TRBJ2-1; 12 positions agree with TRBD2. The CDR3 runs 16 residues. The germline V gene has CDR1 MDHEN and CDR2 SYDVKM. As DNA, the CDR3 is TGTGCCAGCAGTTTATGGACTAGCGGGAGTCGCAATGGGCAGTTCTTC. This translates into CASSLWTSGSRNGQFF.

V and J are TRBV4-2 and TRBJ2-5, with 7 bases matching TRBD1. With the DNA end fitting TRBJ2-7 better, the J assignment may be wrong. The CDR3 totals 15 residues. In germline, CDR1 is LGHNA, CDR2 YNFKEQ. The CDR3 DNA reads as TGTGCCAGCAGCCGAAGAACAGGGGAAGGCTACGAGCAGTACTTC. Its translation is CASSRRTGEGYEQYF.

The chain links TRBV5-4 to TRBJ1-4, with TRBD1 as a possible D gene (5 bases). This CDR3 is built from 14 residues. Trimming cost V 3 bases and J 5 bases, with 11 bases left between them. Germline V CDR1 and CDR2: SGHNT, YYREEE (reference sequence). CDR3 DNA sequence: TGTGCCAGCAGCTCACCAGGGAGGAATGAAAAACTGTTTTTT. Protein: CASSSPGRNEKLFF.

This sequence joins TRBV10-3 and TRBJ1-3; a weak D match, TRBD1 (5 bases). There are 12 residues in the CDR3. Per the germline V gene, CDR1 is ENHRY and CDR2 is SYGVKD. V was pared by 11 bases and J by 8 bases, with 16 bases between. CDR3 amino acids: CAPRSREHTIYF. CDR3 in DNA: TGTGCCCCACGGTCCAGGGAGCACACCATATATTTT.

The CDR3 protein is CASSLTGAFGTEAFF. Written as DNA, the CDR3 is TGTGCCAGCAGTTTAACGGGGGCTTTCGGCACTGAAGCTTTCTTT. The genes are TRBV27 and TRBJ1-1, with D possibly TRBD1 on 6 matching bases. This CDR3 spans 15 amino acids. CDR1 is MNHEY, CDR2 SMNVEV, per germline (reference sequence). V was clipped by 2 bases and J by 4 bases, with 14 bases between them.

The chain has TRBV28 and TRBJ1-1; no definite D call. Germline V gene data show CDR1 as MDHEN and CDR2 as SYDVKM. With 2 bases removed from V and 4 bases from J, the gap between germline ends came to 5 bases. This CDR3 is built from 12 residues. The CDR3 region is CASSLLGTEAFF. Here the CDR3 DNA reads TGTGCCAGCAGTTTACTTGGCACTGAAGCTTTCTTT.

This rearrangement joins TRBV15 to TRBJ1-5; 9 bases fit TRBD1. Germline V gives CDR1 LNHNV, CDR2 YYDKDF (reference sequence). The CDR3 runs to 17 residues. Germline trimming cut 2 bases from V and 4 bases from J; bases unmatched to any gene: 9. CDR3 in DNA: TGTGCCACCAGCAGAACATTTGGACAGGGGACTAATCAGCCCCAGCATTTT. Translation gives CATSRTFGQGTNQPQHF.

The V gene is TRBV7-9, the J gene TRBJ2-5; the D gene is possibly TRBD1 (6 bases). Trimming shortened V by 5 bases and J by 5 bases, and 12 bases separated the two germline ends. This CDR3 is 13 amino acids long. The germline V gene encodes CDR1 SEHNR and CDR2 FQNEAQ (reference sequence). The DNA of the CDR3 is TGTGCCAGCAGCCCCACAGGGCCGGAGACCCAGTACTTC. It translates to CASSPTGPETQYF.

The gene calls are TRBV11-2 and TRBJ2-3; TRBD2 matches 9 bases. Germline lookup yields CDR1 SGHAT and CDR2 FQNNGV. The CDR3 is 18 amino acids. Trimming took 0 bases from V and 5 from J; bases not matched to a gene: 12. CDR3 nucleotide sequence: TGTGCCAGCAGCTTAGATCGTCTCCCTAGCGGGATCGGAGATACGCAGTATTTT. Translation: CASSLDRLPSGIGDTQYF.

The CDR3 DNA reads TGTGCCAGCAGTCCAAGAACAGCATATAGCAATCAGCCCCAGCATTTT. Translation gives CASSPRTAYSNQPQHF. The chain links TRBV28 to TRBJ1-5, with D uncertain. The germline V and J ends were trimmed by 5 bases and 0 bases, with 14 bases remaining between them. CDR1 is MDHEN, CDR2 SYDVKM, per germline. The CDR3 contains 16 residues.

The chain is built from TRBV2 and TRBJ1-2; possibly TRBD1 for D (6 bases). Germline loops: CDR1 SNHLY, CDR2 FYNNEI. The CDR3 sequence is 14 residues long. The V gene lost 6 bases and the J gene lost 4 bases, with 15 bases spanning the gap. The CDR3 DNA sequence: TGTGCCAGCAGGGACAGACTTCTCACCTATGGCTACACCTTC. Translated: CASRDRLLTYGYTF.

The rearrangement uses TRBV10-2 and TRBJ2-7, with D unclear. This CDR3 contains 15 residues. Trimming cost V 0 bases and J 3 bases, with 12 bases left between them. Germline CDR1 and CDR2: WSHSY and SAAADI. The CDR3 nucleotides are TGCGCCAGCAGTGAGTCGGAAGTAGCTGGCTACGAGCAGTACTTC. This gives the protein CASSESEVAGYEQYF.